Below are 6 T cell receptor beta chains sequenced from a single sample in a study of OX40 agonist ivuxolimab in advanced cancers. Data came from immunoSEQ multiplex PCR; TCRdb stores just in-frame clones and leaves some out. This repertoire shows tens of thousands of clones, less than 95% found once; its top ten account for more than 1.5%. This sample comprised CD4+ or CD8+ T cells sorted from blood, obtained in a trial of the OX40 agonist ivuxolimab. The receptors derive from an adult with an advanced solid tumor such as melanoma, head and neck, liver or kidney cancer.

The chain is built from TRBV7-2 and TRBJ2-5, with 14 bases identical to TRBD2. Germline loops: CDR1 SGHTA, CDR2 FQGNSA. The CDR3 sequence is 17 residues long. V gave up 7 bases and J gave up 5 bases; unmatched junction bases: 12. CDR3: CASTISGLAGGGETQYF. In nucleotides, the CDR3 is TGTGCCAGCACCATAAGTGGACTAGCGGGGGGAGGGGAGACCCAGTACTTC. The whole variable domain, filled in from reference TRBV7-2 and TRBJ2-5, reads GAGVSQSPSNKVTEKGKDVELRCDPISGHTALYWYRQSLGQGLEFLIYFQGNSAPDKSGLPSDRFSAERTGGSVSTLTIQRTQQEDSAVYLCASTISGLAGGGETQYFGPGTRLLVL.

This chain joins TRBV5-6 and TRBJ1-2; TRBD1 is a possible D gene (5 bases). Germline V CDR1 and CDR2: SGHDT, YYEEEE. V was cut by 4 bases and J by 5 bases, with 15 bases left in between. The CDR3 loop spans 14 amino acids. The CDR3 here is CASSQGPPKYGYTF. DNA for the CDR3: TGTGCCAGCAGCCAGGGCCCGCCGAAATATGGCTACACCTTC.

This clone was detected once. The chain is built from TRBV7-3 and TRBJ2-5; D uncertain. Trimming shortened V by 0 bases and J by 3 bases, and 20 bases separated the two germline ends. This CDR3 is built from 18 residues. The germline V gene has CDR1 SGHTA and CDR2 FQGTGA. The CDR3 loop reads CASSLTVGRVGGEETQYF. The CDR3 DNA reads TGTGCCAGCAGCTTAACGGTAGGTCGAGTGGGTGGAGAAGAGACCCAGTACTTC.

V gene TRBV4-1 combines with J gene TRBJ1-2; D possibly corresponds to TRBD1 (6 bases). Per the germline V gene, CDR1 is MGHRA and CDR2 is YSYEKL. V was trimmed by 1 base and J by 8 bases, leaving 20 bases between them. CDR3 length equals 16 residues. This chain's CDR3 is CASSQAQPNRVGGYTF. The CDR3 bases are TGCGCCAGCAGCCAAGCTCAGCCGAACAGGGTGGGCGGCTACACCTTC.

J is TRBJ1-2 and V is TRBV28; 7 positions match TRBD1. The CDR3 spans 12 residues. The trim removed 8 bases at V and 3 bases at J, leaving 3 bases unmatched. From germline, CDR1 is MDHEN and CDR2 SYDVKM. The CDR3 coding sequence is TGTGCCAGCGGGGGGACAGACTATGGCTACACCTTC. This sequence encodes CASGGTDYGYTF.

The rearrangement uses TRBV4-2 and TRBJ1-1, with D possibly TRBD1 on 6 matching bases. The CDR3 contains 13 residues. The V end was cut by 4 bases, the J end by 5 bases, with 11 bases between. The germline CDR1 and CDR2 sequences are LGHNA and YNFKEQ. The CDR3 region has the DNA TGTGCCAGCAGCCCGAGGGGGGAGACTGAAGCTTTCTTT. Encoded protein: CASSPRGETEAFF.